One sample yielded the 19 T cell receptor beta chains listed below, sequenced in a study of shared clonotypes between healthy human individuals. Using immunoSEQ multiplex PCR, the repertoire was profiled, and TCRdb retains in-frame clones only, with some absent. Of approximately 530,000 clones in the sample, 90% to 96% were seen once. Sequenced input: naive CD4+ T cells sorted from blood. This sample's subset: CD45RA+ positively selected. The source is a woman younger than 45 in good health.

The chain carries TRBV5-1 and TRBJ2-7; the match to TRBD1 covers 8 bases. This CDR3 is built from 15 residues. Germline-derived CDR1 and CDR2 are SGHRS and YFSETQ. J lost 6 bases, V lost 4 bases, and 12 bases had no gene match. CDR3 region: CASSVRQGNSGEQYF. In DNA, the CDR3 is TGCGCCAGCAGCGTCCGACAGGGGAATTCTGGCGAGCAGTACTTC.

The chain recombines TRBV5-4 with TRBJ2-3; 7 nucleotides align to TRBD2. The germline V gene has CDR1 SGHNT and CDR2 YYREEE (reference sequence). CDR3 length: 14 residues. Trimming cost V 4 bases and J 1 base; bases outside gene matches: 3. DNA for the CDR3: TGTGCCAGCAGCAAGCTAGCGGGCACAGATACGCAGTATTTT. Amino acids: CASSKLAGTDTQYF.

The chain carries TRBV21-1 and TRBJ2-7; TRBD2, the table's D call, lacks a check against the DNA. TRBV21-1 counts as a pseudogene. The CDR3 loop spans 15 amino acids. The CDR3 bases are TGTGCCAGCAGTTACTCGATGGCGGGAGCGTACGAGCAGTACTTC. It translates to CASSYSMAGAYEQYF.

The rearrangement joins TRBV11-2 to TRBJ2-7; tentatively, D is TRBD1 (6 bases). The CDR3 is made up of 15 amino acids. Germline CDR1 and CDR2: SGHAT and FQNNGV. V was pared by 5 bases and J by 7 bases, with 21 bases between. CDR3 nucleotide sequence: TGTGCCAGCAGCCGCCGGGACAAGGCCCCTTGGGAGCAGTACTTC. Translating it yields CASSRRDKAPWEQYF.

The chain has TRBV6-6 and TRBJ2-7, with TRBD2 matching 9 bases. The germline gives CDR1 MNHNY, CDR2 SVGAGI (reference sequence). The trim removed 0 bases at V and 7 bases at J, leaving 7 bases unmatched. The CDR3 runs 15 residues. Here the CDR3 DNA reads TGTGCCAGCAGTTACTCGAGTCTAGCGGGATATGAGCAGTACTTC. Encoded protein: CASSYSSLAGYEQYF.

The chain recombines TRBV7-9 with TRBJ2-1; TRBD2 is a possible D gene (5 bases). CDR1 and CDR2 (germline): SEHNR, FQNEAQ (reference sequence). Trimming left V 5 bases short and J 7 bases short, with 21 bases between. This CDR3 has 16 amino acids. The CDR3: CASSQTGSIIGNEQFF. In DNA form, the CDR3 reads TGTGCCAGCAGCCAAACGGGGTCCATAATCGGAAATGAGCAGTTCTTC.

To note about this clone: Other DNA sequences in the same sample also yield this CDR3. The chain uses TRBV28 and TRBJ2-7; TRBD2 matches at 8 bases. Trimming removed 2 bases from V and 2 bases from J; junction bases left unmatched: 5. CDR1 is MDHEN, CDR2 SYDVKM, per germline. CDR3 length: 15 residues. The CDR3 is CASSLPGLGTYEQYF. As DNA, the CDR3 is TGTGCCAGCAGTTTACCGGGACTAGGAACCTACGAGCAGTACTTC.

The chain is built from TRBV6-5 and TRBJ2-7; the match to TRBD2 covers 11 bases. CDR3 length equals 13 residues. The germline gives CDR1 MNHEY, CDR2 SVGAGI. J was trimmed by 3 bases and V by 6 bases; bases with no gene match: 1. The CDR3 region is CASRGTSGYEQYF. The CDR3 region has the DNA TGTGCCAGCAGGGGGACTAGCGGCTACGAGCAGTACTTC.

This chain connects TRBV15 to TRBJ2-2; 11 nucleotides match TRBD2. Germline lookup yields CDR1 LNHNV and CDR2 YYDKDF (reference sequence). The CDR3 is 18 amino acids. The ends lost 0 bases at V and 7 bases at J; junction bases unmatched: 10. The CDR3 DNA sequence: TGTGCCACCAGCAGAGATCCCACTAGCGGGAGTAGGAACGGGGAGCTGTTTTTT. This gives the protein CATSRDPTSGSRNGELFF.

The chain links TRBV27 to TRBJ2-7; TRBD1 agrees at 11 bases. Unmatched junction bases numbered 5, after V lost 5 bases and J lost 2 bases. CDR3 size: 15 residues. The germline gives CDR1 MNHEY, CDR2 SMNVEV (reference sequence). CDR3 region: CASSPGQGATYEQYF. In nucleotides, the CDR3 is TGTGCCAGCAGTCCCGGACAGGGGGCAACCTACGAGCAGTACTTC.

This clone was found once. V gene TRBV5-1 combines with J gene TRBJ1-4, with TRBD1 matching over 10 bases. CDR1 is SGHRS, CDR2 YFSETQ, per germline. J lost 5 bases, V lost 5 bases, and 9 bases had no gene match. The CDR3 consists of 16 residues. CDR3 in DNA: TGCGCCAGCAGGCAAGGGACAGGGGAGGCGAATGAAAAACTGTTTTTT. As protein: CASRQGTGEANEKLFF.

The V and J genes are TRBV4-1 and TRBJ1-4; 8 positions match TRBD1. The CDR3 extends over 17 amino acids. V was clipped by 1 base and J by 8 bases; unmatched bases: 12. Germline-derived CDR1 and CDR2 are MGHRA and YSYEKL. The CDR3 DNA follows: TGCGCCAGCAGCCAAGGGACAGGGACCACTAATTGGGAAAAACTGTTTTTT. Translation: CASSQGTGTTNWEKLFF.

This rearrangement joins TRBV7-6 to TRBJ2-7; TRBD1 is a possible D gene (6 bases). With 0 bases removed from V and 4 bases from J, the gap between germline ends came to 16 bases. The germline V gene has CDR1 SGHVS and CDR2 FNYEAQ. CDR3 length equals 16 residues. CDR3 DNA: TGTGCCAGCAGCTTAGCGTTGGCAGGGGAAAGGTACGAGCAGTACTTC. Its translation is CASSLALAGERYEQYF.

The rearrangement links TRBV28 to TRBJ1-2, with D maybe TRBD1 (6 bases). Trimming left V 4 bases short and J 1 base short, with 28 bases between. This CDR3 spans 20 amino acids. Germline V gene data show CDR1 as MDHEN and CDR2 as SYDVKM. In nucleotides, the CDR3 is TGTGCCAGCAGTTCCCTTACCCAGGGGTTCGTTGCGGGTAGTAACTATGGCTACACCTTC. Translated, it gives CASSSLTQGFVAGSNYGYTF.

The chain carries TRBV9 and TRBJ2-1; 10 bases agree with TRBD1. The V gene's germline CDR1 is SGDLS and CDR2 YYNGEE. This CDR3 comprises 18 residues. J was trimmed by 0 bases and V by 3 bases; bases with no gene match: 9. CDR3 nucleotides: TGTGCCAGCAGCGAGGCCGGGACAGGGGACCTCTCCTACAATGAGCAGTTCTTC. Translating it yields CASSEAGTGDLSYNEQFF.

The chain couples TRBV5-4 to TRBJ2-3; D perhaps matches TRBD2 (5 bases). Germline lookup yields CDR1 SGHNT and CDR2 YYREEE (reference sequence). The CDR3 runs to 13 residues. V was shortened by 5 bases and J by 1 base, with 8 bases between the two germline ends. CDR3: CASRRAGTDTQYF. CDR3 bases: TGTGCCAGCAGGAGGGCTGGCACAGATACGCAGTATTTT.

Comments on this clone: Other nucleotide sequences in the sample specify the same CDR3. J is TRBJ2-7 and V is TRBV5-5; 8 nucleotides line up with TRBD2. This CDR3 comprises 15 residues. Germline V gene data show CDR1 as SGHKS and CDR2 as YYEKEE (reference sequence). The J segment lost 0 bases and the V segment lost 1 base, leaving 3 bases of the junction unmatched. The DNA for the CDR3 is TGTGCCAGCAGCTTGACCAGCGGGAGCTCCTACGAGCAGTACTTC. This encodes CASSLTSGSSYEQYF.

This rearrangement joins TRBV7-2 to TRBJ2-1, with 11 nucleotides matching TRBD1. With V trimmed by 4 bases and J by 10 bases, 3 bases remained unmatched. CDR1 and CDR2 from the germline V gene are SGHTA and FQGNSA. This CDR3 is 13 amino acids long. The CDR3 is CASSSDRGQEQFF. CDR3 in DNA: TGTGCCAGCAGCTCGGACAGGGGGCAGGAGCAGTTCTTC.

The chain joins TRBV6-1 to TRBJ1-2, with D possibly matching TRBD1 (6 bases). Germline V gene lookup returns CDR1 MNHNS and CDR2 SASEGT. The V end lost 8 bases, the J end lost 7 bases, and 23 bases lay between the germline ends. The CDR3 covers 15 residues. The CDR3 loop reads CASAGGPDSFLGYTF. In nucleotides, the CDR3 is TGTGCCAGCGCTGGGGGACCGGACAGCTTTCTTGGCTACACCTTC.